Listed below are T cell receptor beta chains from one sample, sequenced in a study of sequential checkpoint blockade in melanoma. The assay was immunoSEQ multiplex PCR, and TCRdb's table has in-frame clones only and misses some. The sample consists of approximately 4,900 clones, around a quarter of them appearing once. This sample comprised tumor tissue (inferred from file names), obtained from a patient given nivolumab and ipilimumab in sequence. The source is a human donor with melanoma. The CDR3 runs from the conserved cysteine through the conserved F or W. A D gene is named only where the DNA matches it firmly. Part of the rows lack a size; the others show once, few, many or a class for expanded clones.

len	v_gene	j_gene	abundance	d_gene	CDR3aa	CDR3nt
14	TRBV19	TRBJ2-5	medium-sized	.	CATTPTGIQETQYF	TGTGCCACCACGCCAACGGGGATTCAAGAGACCCAGTACTTC
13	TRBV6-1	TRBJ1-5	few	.	CASSEALFQPQHF	TGTGCCAGCAGTGAAGCGCTATTTCAGCCCCAGCATTTT
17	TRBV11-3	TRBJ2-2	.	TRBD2	CASSLFGTSGRTGELFF	TGTGCCAGCAGCTTATTTGGGACTAGCGGGAGGACCGGGGAGCTGTTTTTT
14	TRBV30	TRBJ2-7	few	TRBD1	CAWTETGGRREQYF	TGTGCCTGGACCGAGACAGGGGGACGGCGTGAGCAGTACTTC
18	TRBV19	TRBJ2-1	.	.	CASSSSLFRDLPHNEQFF	TGTGCCAGTAGTAGCTCCCTTTTCCGGGACCTTCCCCACAATGAGCAGTTCTTC
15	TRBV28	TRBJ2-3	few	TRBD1	CASRTQGAGTDTQYF	TGTGCCAGCAGAACCCAGGGGGCGGGCACAGATACGCAGTATTTT
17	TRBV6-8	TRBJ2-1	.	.	CASSYRTLGVSYNEQFF	TGTGCCAGCAGTTACCGTACTCTAGGGGTCTCCTACAATGAGCAGTTCTTC
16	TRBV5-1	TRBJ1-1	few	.	CASSWGYGRLNTEAFF	TGCGCCAGCAGCTGGGGTTACGGGCGGTTGAACACTGAAGCTTTCTTT
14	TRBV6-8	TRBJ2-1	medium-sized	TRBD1	CAISTGQGRNEQFF	TGTGCCATCAGTACCGGACAGGGGAGGAATGAGCAGTTCTTC
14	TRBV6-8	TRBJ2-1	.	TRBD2	CASTHGGLDNEQFF	TGTGCCAGCACCCACGGGGGACTAGACAATGAGCAGTTCTTC
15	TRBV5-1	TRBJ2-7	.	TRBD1	CASSLTPGQGYEQYF	TGCGCCAGCAGCTTGACTCCGGGACAGGGCTACGAGCAGTACTTC
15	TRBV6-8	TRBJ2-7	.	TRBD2	CASRNLAGGVYEQYF	TGTGCCAGCAGGAACTTAGCGGGAGGAGTTTACGAGCAGTACTTC
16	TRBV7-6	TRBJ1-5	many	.	CASSWGGDSRVQPQHF	TGTGCCAGCAGCTGGGGGGGGGATAGCAGGGTTCAGCCCCAGCATTTT
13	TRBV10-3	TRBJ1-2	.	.	CAISESGGYGYTF	TGTGCCATCAGTGAGTCTGGTGGCTATGGCTACACCTTC
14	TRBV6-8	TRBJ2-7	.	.	CASSEGDTYYEQYF	TGTGCCAGCAGTGAGGGGGACACCTACTACGAGCAGTACTTC
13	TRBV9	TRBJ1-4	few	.	CASSIRDASKLFF	TGTGCCAGCAGCATCCGGGACGCTTCTAAACTGTTTTTT